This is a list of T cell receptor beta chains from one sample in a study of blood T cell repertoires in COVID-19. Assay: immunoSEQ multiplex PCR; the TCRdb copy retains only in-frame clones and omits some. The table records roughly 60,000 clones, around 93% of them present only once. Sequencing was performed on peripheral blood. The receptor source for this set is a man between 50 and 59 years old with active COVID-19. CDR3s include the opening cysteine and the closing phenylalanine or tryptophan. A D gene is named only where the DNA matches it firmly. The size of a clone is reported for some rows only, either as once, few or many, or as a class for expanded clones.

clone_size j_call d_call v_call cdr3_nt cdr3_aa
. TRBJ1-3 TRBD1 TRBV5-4 TGTGCCAGCAGTCCCGACAGGGCTTACTCTGGAAACACCATATATTTT CASSPDRAYSGNTIYF
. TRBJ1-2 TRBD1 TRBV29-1 TGCAGCGTTCGGGGGGGACAGGGGAACTATGGCTACACCTTC CSVRGGQGNYGYTF
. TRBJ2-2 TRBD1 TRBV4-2 TGTGCCAGCAGCCAAGGACAGGGGGCCGAGGACACCGGGGAGCTGTTTTTT CASSQGQGAEDTGELFF
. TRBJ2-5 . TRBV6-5 TGTGCCAGCGCTGCGGCAGGGGAAGAGACCCAGTACTTC CASAAAGEETQYF
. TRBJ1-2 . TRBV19 TGTGCCAGTAGGACTCGACTCAACTATGGCTACACCTTC CASRTRLNYGYTF
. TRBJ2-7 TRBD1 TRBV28 TGTGCCTCCAAGACAGGGGACGTATCCTACGAGCAGTACTTC CASKTGDVSYEQYF
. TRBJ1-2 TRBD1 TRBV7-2 TGTGCCAGCAGCCCCGACAGGGCTGGTGGCTACACCTTC CASSPDRAGGYTF
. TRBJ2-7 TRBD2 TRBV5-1 TGCGCCAGCAGCTTGGTTAGCGGGAGCCCCGGATACGAGCAGTACTTC CASSLVSGSPGYEQYF
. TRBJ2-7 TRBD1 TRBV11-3 TGTGCCAGCAGCTCCACAGGGGGCTTCGACGAGCAGTACTTC CASSSTGGFDEQYF
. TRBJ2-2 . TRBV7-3 TGTGCCAGCAGCCCGACAGGCGGAACATACACCGGGGAGCTGTTTTTT CASSPTGGTYTGELFF
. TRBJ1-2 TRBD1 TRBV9 TGTGCCAGCAGCGATCGCCCATCGACAGGGAAGACAATTAACTATGGCTACACCTTC CASSDRPSTGKTINYGYTF
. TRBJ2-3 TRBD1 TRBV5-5 TGTGCCAGCAGCAACGGTCCCGGGACAGCCACAGATACGCAGTATTTT CASSNGPGTATDTQYF
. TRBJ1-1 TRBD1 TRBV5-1 TGCGCCAGCAGCCCCTCGGGACAGACTGAAGCTTTCTTT CASSPSGQTEAFF
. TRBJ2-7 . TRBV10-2 TGCGCCAGTAAGCCTACTCAGGGGCCAGCCTCTATCGAGCAGTACTTC CASKPTQGPASIEQYF
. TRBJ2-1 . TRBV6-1 TGTGCCAGCAGTGATCCTTCCTACAATGAGCAGTTCTTC CASSDPSYNEQFF
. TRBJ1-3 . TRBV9 TGTGCCAGCAGCGTAGAGGGGAACAGCGCGAACACCATATATTTT CASSVEGNSANTIYF
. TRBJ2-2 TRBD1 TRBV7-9 TGTGCCAGCAGCCCAGGACAGGGGAAGTTGACCGGGGAGCTGTTTTTT CASSPGQGKLTGELFF
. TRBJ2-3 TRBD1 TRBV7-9 TGTGCCAGCAGCTTAGTAGGGACAGCCACAGATACGCAGTATTTT CASSLVGTATDTQYF
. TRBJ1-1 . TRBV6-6 TGTGCCAGCAGTTACGAGATTAGGTCAGCGGCTGAAGCTTTCTTT CASSYEIRSAAEAFF
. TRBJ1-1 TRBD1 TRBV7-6 TGTGCCAGCAGCTTAGAGTCGTGGGACAGCGTAGAAGGGAACACTGAAGCTTTCTTT CASSLESWDSVEGNTEAFF
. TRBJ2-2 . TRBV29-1 TGCAGCGTTGCTCCCTCAGGCGGGGAGCTGTTTTTT CSVAPSGGELFF
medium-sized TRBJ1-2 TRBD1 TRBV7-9 TGTGCCAGCAGCTTAAAGGGACAGGGGTCCTCTAACTATGGCTACACCTTC CASSLKGQGSSNYGYTF